This T cell receptor beta chain was retrieved from a study of PD-1 blockade in classical Hodgkin lymphoma. CDR3 length: 10 amino acids. Deletions cut 3 bases from V and 7 bases from J, with 3 bases between. Looked up from germline, CDR1 is MRHNA and CDR2 is SNTAGT. Study-wide results and caveats: Healthy donors were reported to have higher baseline TCR diversity than newly diagnosed patients. Partial responders and progressors had significantly lower baseline TCR diversity. CD4+ TCR diversity, unlike CD8+, climbed significantly by C4D1.

Every patient was affected by relapse after autologous stem cell transplantation, while exposure to brentuximab vedotin was not uniform. It was by magnetic negative selection that CD4+ T cells were purified from thawed PBMCs. The best responses consisted of complete response, partial response or progressive disease. As concerns this clone: Its specificity is unknown.

Measured with immunoSEQ multiplex PCR; TCRdb has only the in-frame clones, and not every one. This table holds approximately 8,200 clones, 80% to 85% found once. The TCR sequence derives from a human donor with classical Hodgkin lymphoma. The chain has TRBV6-4 and TRBJ1-1; D is unresolved. Source: CD4+ T cells from blood, taken at baseline. The CDR3 spells CASSEVEAFF. The CDR3 region has the DNA TGTGCCAGCAGTGAGGTTGAAGCTTTCTTT.